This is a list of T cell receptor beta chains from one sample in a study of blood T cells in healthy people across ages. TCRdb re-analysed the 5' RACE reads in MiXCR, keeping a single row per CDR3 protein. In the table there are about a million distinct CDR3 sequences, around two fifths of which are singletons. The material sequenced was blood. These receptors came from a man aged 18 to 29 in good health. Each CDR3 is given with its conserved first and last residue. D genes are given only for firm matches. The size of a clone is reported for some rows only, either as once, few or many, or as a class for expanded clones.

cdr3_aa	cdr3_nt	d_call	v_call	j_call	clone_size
CASRTLAGGLTDTQYF	TGTGCCAGCAGGACCCTAGCGGGGGGCCTCACAGATACGCAGTATTTT	TRBD2	TRBV2	TRBJ2-3	NA
CASSLGGGGTVYEQYF	TGTGCCAGCAGTTTAGGGGGTGGGGGGACGGTCTACGAGCAGTACTTC	NA	TRBV12-3/TRBV12-4	TRBJ2-7	NA
CASSLMTEQFF	TGTGCCAGCAGCTTAATGACTGAGCAGTTCTTC	NA	TRBV7-2	TRBJ2-1	many
CSVESTLGGETQYF	TGCAGCGTTGAGTCTACCTTAGGAGGGGAGACCCAGTACTTC	NA	TRBV29-1	TRBJ2-5	few
CASSQPWVGRRTDTQYF	TGCGCCAGCAGCCAACCTTGGGTGGGCCGCCGCACAGATACGCAGTATTTT	NA	TRBV4-1	TRBJ2-3	NA
CASSLANRQVTGKLFF	TGTGCCAGCAGCTTAGCGAATCGACAGGTGACTGGAAAACTGTTTTTT	NA	TRBV7-9	TRBJ1-4	NA
CATSDRGSTDTQYF	TGTGCCACCAGTGACCGGGGTTCCACAGATACGCAGTATTTT	NA	TRBV24-1	TRBJ2-3	NA
CASSAGTGVKGIQYF	TGTGCCAGCAGTGCCGGGACAGGGGTGAAGGGGATTCAGTACTTC	TRBD1	TRBV9	TRBJ2-4	once
CASSPQAGGLTDTQYF	TGTGCCAGCTCACCGCAAGCGGGGGGGCTCACAGATACGCAGTATTTT	TRBD2	TRBV18	TRBJ2-3	NA
CASSPGAISFEQYF	TGTGCCAGCAGCCCCGGGGCTATTTCATTCGAGCAGTACTTC	NA	TRBV3-1	TRBJ2-7	NA
CASSERTGKGYTF	TGTGCCAGCAGCGAACGGACAGGGAAAGGCTACACCTTC	TRBD1	TRBV12-3/TRBV12-4	TRBJ1-2	few
CASSGSETYEQYF	TGCGCCAGCAGCGGCTCCGAGACTTACGAGCAGTACTTC	NA	TRBV5-1	TRBJ2-7	NA
CASSLADREVGYTF	TGCGCCAGCAGCTTGGCGGACAGGGAGGTTGGCTACACCTTC	TRBD1	TRBV5-1	TRBJ1-2	few
CSVEDIDYGYTF	TGCAGCGTTGAAGATATAGACTATGGCTACACCTTC	NA	TRBV29-1	TRBJ1-2	few
CASSDQQGLGVETQYF	TGTGCCAGCAGTGACCAACAGGGGTTGGGAGTAGAGACCCAGTACTTC	TRBD1	TRBV25-1	TRBJ2-5	NA
CASSFGGGYERYF	TGTGCCAGCAGTTTTGGGGGCGGCTACGAGCGGTACTTC	NA	TRBV27	TRBJ2-5	NA
CASSPTREQHTEAFF	TGTGCCAGCAGCCCTACAAGGGAGCAACACACTGAAGCTTTCTTT	NA	TRBV5-6	TRBJ1-1	NA
CASSQWGSGANVLTF	TGCGCCAGCAGCCAATGGGGGTCTGGGGCCAACGTCCTGACTTTC	NA	TRBV4-3	TRBJ2-6	NA
CAISVTGFYEQYF	TGTGCCATCAGTGTGACAGGGTTCTACGAGCAGTACTTC	TRBD1	TRBV10-3	TRBJ2-7	NA
CATSDRGQTYGYTF	TGTGCCACCAGTGATCGGGGACAGACTTATGGCTACACCTTC	TRBD1	TRBV24-1	TRBJ1-2	NA
CASSDGQGRDYGYTF	TGCGCCAGCAGTGACGGCCAGGGGCGTGACTATGGCTACACCTTC	NA	TRBV10-2	TRBJ1-2	NA
CTSWGFDNQPQHF	TGTACCAGCTGGGGATTCGACAATCAGCCCCAGCATTTT	NA	TRBV27	TRBJ1-5	NA
CASSTGLAGTGELFF	TGTGCCAGCAGCACGGGACTAGCGGGGACCGGGGAGCTGTTTTTT	TRBD2	TRBV9	TRBJ2-2	NA
CASSPWTGDEQYF	TGTGCCAGCAGCCCGTGGACAGGGGACGAGCAGTACTTC	TRBD1	TRBV7-2	TRBJ2-7	few
CASSIKQGTQAFF	TGTGCCAGCAGTATTAAACAGGGGACCCAAGCTTTCTTT	TRBD1	TRBV12-3/TRBV12-4	TRBJ1-1	NA
CASNYKKFIGGNQETQYF	TGTGCCAGCAACTACAAGAAGTTCATTGGTGGAAACCAAGAGACCCAGTACTTC	NA	TRBV7-2	TRBJ2-5	NA